What follows describes a single T cell receptor (beta chain). What it binds is unknown. Germline assignment: CDR1 SGHVS and CDR2 FQNEAQ. This CDR3 is 16 amino acids long. Trimming removed 10 bases from V and 7 bases from J, with 25 bases in between. The sample is drawn from a study of OX40 agonist ivuxolimab in advanced cancers. Study-wide results and caveats: By week 6 at 0.1 to 3.0 mg/kg, blood CD4+ and CD8+ T cells had expanded clonally.

Only in-frame clones appear in the TCRdb table, and some are missing; sequencing was by immunoSEQ multiplex PCR. The table shows fewer than 90,000 clones, with more than 80% occurring only once. Sampling of blood occurred at baseline, cycle 4 day 1, and cycle 7 day 1. The chain is built from TRBV7-8 and TRBJ2-2; D perhaps matches TRBD1 (6 bases). The starting material was CD4+ or CD8+ T cells sorted from blood, obtained in a trial of the OX40 agonist ivuxolimab. The TCR comes from an adult with an advanced solid tumor such as melanoma, head and neck, liver or kidney cancer. The CDR3 loop reads CATLLNVAGVGGELFF. CDR3 coding DNA: TGTGCCACGTTACTTAACGTGGCAGGGGTCGGCGGGGAGCTGTTTTTT.